What follows is one T cell receptor beta chain and its context. What it binds is unknown. Trimming removed 9 bases at V and 7 bases at J, with 18 bases between. This CDR3 spans 14 amino acids. Germline CDR1 and CDR2: LNHDA and SQIVND (reference sequence). Every one of the donors was a Caucasian adult that lived in Nashville, Tennessee. This sample was taken from a study of shared clonotypes between healthy human individuals. Study-wide results and limits: Clonotypes which were not shared had lower generation probabilities than clonotypes that all four donors shared. Few donors limited the genetic and exposure-history diversity represented.

In the original analysis: Because ImmunoSEQ provided only junction sequences with no quality scores, the filtering differed. TCRdb keeps only in-frame clones here, not all; method: immunoSEQ multiplex PCR. The DNA was the basis for D and trimming; V, J and clone size are from that table. The sample records approximately 710,000 clones, roughly 88% being singletons. V and J are TRBV19 and TRBJ2-2, with D tentatively TRBD1 or TRBD2 (5 bases each). The TCR was taken from a man between 18 and 35 years old in good health. Some clones in this sample may be carry-over from other donors' samples. Source material: memory CD8+ T cells from PBMCs. Sample subset: CD45RO+ cells pooled with CCR7-negative TemRA cells. CDR3 loop: CASEGLLGIGELFF. The DNA of the CDR3 is TGTGCCAGCGAGGGGCTCCTGGGGATCGGGGAGCTGTTTTTT.